What follows are 2 T cell receptor beta chains derived from one specimen sequenced in a study of OX40 agonist ivuxolimab in advanced cancers. Repertoires were generated with immunoSEQ multiplex PCR, while TCRdb's copy carries only in-frame clones and drops some. The repertoire includes about 32,000 clones, roughly 84% of them detected once, and approximately 21% sits in the top ten. This specimen was CD4+ or CD8+ T cells sorted from blood, taken in a trial of the OX40 agonist ivuxolimab. These receptors were collected from an adult with an advanced solid tumor such as melanoma, head and neck, liver or kidney cancer.

CDR3 residues: CASSPGPSSYEQYF. CDR3 in DNA: TGTGCCAGCAGCCCGGGTCCTTCTTCCTACGAGCAGTACTTC. This chain links TRBV5-4 with TRBJ2-7; D is unclear. The CDR3 contains 14 residues. Trimming left V 4 bases short and J 1 base short, with 12 bases between. The germline gives CDR1 SGHNT, CDR2 YYREEE (reference sequence).

The chain has TRBV7-9 and TRBJ2-7, with a tentative D call TRBD2 (5 bases). This CDR3 has 13 residues. Trimming removed 2 bases from V and 5 bases from J, with 10 bases in between. CDR1 is SEHNR, CDR2 FQNEAQ, per germline (reference sequence). This CDR3 is CASSLRTLDEQYF. CDR3 sequence (DNA): TGTGCCAGCAGCTTAAGGACTCTGGACGAGCAGTACTTC. Filled out from reference TRBV7-9 and TRBJ2-7, the complete variable domain reads DTGVSQNPRHKITKRGQNVTFRCDPISEHNRLYWYRQTLGQGPEFLTYFQNEAQLEKSRLLSDRFSAERPKGSFSTLEIQRTEQGDSAMYLCASSLRTLDEQYFGPGTRLTVT.